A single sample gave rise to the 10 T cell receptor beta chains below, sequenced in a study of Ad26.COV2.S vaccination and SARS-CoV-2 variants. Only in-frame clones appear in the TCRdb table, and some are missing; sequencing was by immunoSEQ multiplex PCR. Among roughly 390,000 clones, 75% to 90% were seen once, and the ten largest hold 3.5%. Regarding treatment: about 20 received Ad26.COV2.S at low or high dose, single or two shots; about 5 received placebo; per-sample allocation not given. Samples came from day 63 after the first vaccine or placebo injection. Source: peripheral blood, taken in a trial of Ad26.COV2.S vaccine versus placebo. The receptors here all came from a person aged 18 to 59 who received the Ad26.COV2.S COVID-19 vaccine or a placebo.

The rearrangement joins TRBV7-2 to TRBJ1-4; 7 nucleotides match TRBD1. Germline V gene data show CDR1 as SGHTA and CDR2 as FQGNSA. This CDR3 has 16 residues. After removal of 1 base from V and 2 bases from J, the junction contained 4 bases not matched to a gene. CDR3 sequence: CASSLVQGFTNEKLFF. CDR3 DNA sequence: TGTGCCAGCAGCTTAGTACAGGGGTTTACTAATGAAAAACTGTTTTTT.

The CDR3 reads CASSSSVQSNYGYTF. The CDR3, as DNA: TGTGCCAGCAGCTCAAGCGTCCAGTCTAACTATGGCTACACCTTC. V usage is TRBV11-2 and J usage is TRBJ1-2; D is ambiguous. The germline gives CDR1 SGHAT, CDR2 FQNNGV. The V gene lost 4 bases and the J gene lost 0 bases, with 12 bases spanning the gap. The CDR3 is 15 residues long.

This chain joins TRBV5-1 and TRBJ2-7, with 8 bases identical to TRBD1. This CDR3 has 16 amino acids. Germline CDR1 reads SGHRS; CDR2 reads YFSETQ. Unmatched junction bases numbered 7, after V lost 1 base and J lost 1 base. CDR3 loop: CASSLRPRGLSYEQYF. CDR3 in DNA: TGCGCCAGCAGCTTGCGCCCCAGGGGGCTTTCCTACGAGCAGTACTTC.

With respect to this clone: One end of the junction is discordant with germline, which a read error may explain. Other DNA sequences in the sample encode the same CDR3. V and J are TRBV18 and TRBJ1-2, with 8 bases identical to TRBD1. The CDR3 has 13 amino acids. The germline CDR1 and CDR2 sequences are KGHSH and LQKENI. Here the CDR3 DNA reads TGTGCCAGCTCACGCGGACAGGGCTATGGCTATACCTTC. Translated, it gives CASSRGQGYGYTF. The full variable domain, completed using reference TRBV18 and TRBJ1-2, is NAGVMQNPRHLVRRRGQEARLRCSPMKGHSHVYWYRQLPEEGLKFMVYLQKENIIDESGMPKERFSAEFPKEGPSILRIQQVVRGDSAAYFCASSRGQGYGYTFGSGTRLTVV.

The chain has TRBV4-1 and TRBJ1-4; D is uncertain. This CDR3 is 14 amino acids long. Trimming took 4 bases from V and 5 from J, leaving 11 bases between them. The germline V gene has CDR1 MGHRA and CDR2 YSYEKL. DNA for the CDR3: TGCGCCAGCAGCCTCCGGAGAGGCAATGAAAAACTGTTTTTT. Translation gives CASSLRRGNEKLFF.

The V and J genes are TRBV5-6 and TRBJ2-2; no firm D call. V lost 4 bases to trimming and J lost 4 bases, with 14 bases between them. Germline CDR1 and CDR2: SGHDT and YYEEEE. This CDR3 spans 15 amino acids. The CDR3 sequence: CASSNQRYLTGELFF. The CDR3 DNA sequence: TGTGCCAGCAGCAATCAGAGATACCTCACCGGGGAGCTGTTTTTT.

The CDR3: CASSEQGFRTEAFF. In nucleotides, the CDR3 is TGTGCCAGCAGCGAACAGGGGTTTAGGACTGAAGCTTTCTTT. The J gene is TRBJ1-1, the V gene TRBV2, with 7 positions matching TRBD1. V lost 6 bases, J lost 5 bases, and 9 bases stayed unmatched. This CDR3 comprises 14 residues. Per germline, CDR1 SNHLY and CDR2 FYNNEI.

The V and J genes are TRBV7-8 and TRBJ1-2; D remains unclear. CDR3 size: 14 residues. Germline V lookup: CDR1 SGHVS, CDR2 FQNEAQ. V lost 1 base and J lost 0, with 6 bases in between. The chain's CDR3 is CASSLVQSNYGYTF. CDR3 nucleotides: TGTGCCAGCAGCTTAGTGCAGTCTAACTATGGCTACACCTTC. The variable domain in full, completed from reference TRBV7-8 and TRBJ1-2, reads GAGVSQSPRYKVAKRGQDVALRCDPISGHVSLFWYQQALGQGPEFLTYFQNEAQLDKSGLPSDRFFAERPEGSVSTLKIQRTQQEDSAVYLCASSLVQSNYGYTFGSGTRLTVV.

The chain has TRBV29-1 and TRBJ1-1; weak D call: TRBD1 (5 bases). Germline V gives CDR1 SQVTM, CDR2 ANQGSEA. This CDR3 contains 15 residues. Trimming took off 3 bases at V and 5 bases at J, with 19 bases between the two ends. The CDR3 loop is CSVDLGQGWSTEAFF. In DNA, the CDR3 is TGCAGCGTTGATCTGGGGCAGGGTTGGTCGACTGAAGCTTTCTTT. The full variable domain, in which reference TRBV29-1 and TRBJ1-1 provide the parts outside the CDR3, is SAVISQKPSRDICQRGTSLTIQCQVDSQVTMMFWYRQQPGQSLTLIATANQGSEATYESGFVIDKFPISRPNLTFSTLTVSNMSPEDSSIYLCSVDLGQGWSTEAFFGQGTRLTVV.

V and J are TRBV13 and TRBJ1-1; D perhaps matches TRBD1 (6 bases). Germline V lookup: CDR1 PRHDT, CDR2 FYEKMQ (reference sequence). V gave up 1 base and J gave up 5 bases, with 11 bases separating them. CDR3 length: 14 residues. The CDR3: CASSLVRGWTEAFF. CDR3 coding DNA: TGTGCCAGCAGCTTAGTTAGGGGGTGGACTGAAGCTTTCTTT.